These T cell receptor beta chains were read from a single sample in a study of blood T cells in healthy people across ages. TCRdb itself ran the 5' RACE reads through MiXCR, one entry per CDR3 protein. The sample records hundreds of thousands of distinct CDR3 sequences, 50% to 65% being singletons. Sequences were obtained from blood. Every receptor here comes from a man older than 75 in good health. Each CDR3 is given with its conserved first and last residue. D genes are given only for firm matches. Clone sizes are given selectively: once, few, many, or a class where the clone is expanded.

j_call: TRBJ1-1
d_call: -
clone_size: few
v_call: TRBV6-5
cdr3_nt: TGTGCCAGCAGTTACTTGGGACAGAACACTGAAGCTTTCTTT
cdr3_aa: CASSYLGQNTEAFF

j_call: TRBJ2-3
d_call: -
clone_size: -
v_call: TRBV29-1
cdr3_nt: TGCAGCGTTGTGGGGGAGCCGAATTGGGCGTATTTT
cdr3_aa: CSVVGEPNWAYF

j_call: TRBJ2-1
d_call: -
clone_size: -
v_call: TRBV5-1
cdr3_nt: TGCGCCAGCAGCGGGGGGCTCCTCCCCTACAATGAGCAGTTCTTC
cdr3_aa: CASSGGLLPYNEQFF

j_call: TRBJ1-1
d_call: TRBD1
clone_size: -
v_call: TRBV6-6
cdr3_nt: TGTGCCAGCAGTTACCCGAGGGGGCAAGCTTTCTTT
cdr3_aa: CASSYPRGQAFF

j_call: TRBJ2-4
d_call: -
clone_size: -
v_call: TRBV19
cdr3_nt: TGTGCCACCGACTCCGGGGGAAACATTCAGTACTTC
cdr3_aa: CATDSGGNIQYF

j_call: TRBJ2-7
d_call: -
clone_size: -
v_call: TRBV10-2
cdr3_nt: TGCGCCAGCCGGGACGCCGGCTACGGGCAGTACTTC
cdr3_aa: CASRDAGYGQYF

j_call: TRBJ2-5
d_call: TRBD2
clone_size: -
v_call: TRBV4-2
cdr3_nt: TGTGCCAGCAGCCAAGTACCCGCGGGAGAGCAGTACTTC
cdr3_aa: CASSQVPAGEQYF

j_call: TRBJ2-3
d_call: TRBD2
clone_size: -
v_call: TRBV2
cdr3_nt: TGTGCCATCAAGGTGTGGACTAGCGGAAGGTATAGCACAGATACGCAGTATTTT
cdr3_aa: CAIKVWTSGRYSTDTQYF

j_call: TRBJ2-3
d_call: TRBD2
clone_size: -
v_call: TRBV5-1
cdr3_nt: TGCGCCAGCAGCACGGGACTAGCGCGGGGCGAAGCGTATTTT
cdr3_aa: CASSTGLARGEAYF

j_call: TRBJ1-2
d_call: -
clone_size: -
v_call: TRBV6-1
cdr3_nt: TGTGCCAGCGGTCTTGCGGCAAACTATGGCTACACCTTC
cdr3_aa: CASGLAANYGYTF

j_call: TRBJ2-2
d_call: -
clone_size: -
v_call: TRBV5-1
cdr3_nt: TGCGCCAGCAGCTTGGCCGCTAGCGAGGACACCGGGGAGCTGTTTTTT
cdr3_aa: CASSLAASEDTGELFF

j_call: TRBJ2-7
d_call: TRBD2
clone_size: -
v_call: TRBV4-2
cdr3_nt: TGTGCCAGCAGCCAAGATCACGGAACTAGCGGGACAGGAACCTACGAGCAGTACTTC
cdr3_aa: CASSQDHGTSGTGTYEQYF

j_call: TRBJ2-1
d_call: -
clone_size: -
v_call: TRBV29-1
cdr3_nt: TGCAGCGTTCAGAGCTCCTACAATGAGCAGTTCTTC
cdr3_aa: CSVQSSYNEQFF

j_call: TRBJ2-2
d_call: -
clone_size: -
v_call: TRBV27
cdr3_nt: TGTGCCAGCTCTGACTCCTTGAGTCAAGCGACCGGGGAGCTGTTTTTT
cdr3_aa: CASSDSLSQATGELFF

j_call: TRBJ2-5
d_call: TRBD1
clone_size: few
v_call: TRBV7-2
cdr3_nt: TGTGCCAGCAGCTTTGGGACCGGGACAGGGGTTCCGGAGACCCAGTACTTC
cdr3_aa: CASSFGTGTGVPETQYF

j_call: TRBJ2-1
d_call: TRBD2
clone_size: -
v_call: TRBV29-1
cdr3_nt: TGCAGCGTTGGGGAAACTAGCGGCTACAATGAGCAGTTCTTC
cdr3_aa: CSVGETSGYNEQFF

j_call: TRBJ1-6
d_call: -
clone_size: -
v_call: TRBV3-1
cdr3_nt: TGTGCCAGCAGCCAAGCGCAGATTTATAATTCGCCCCTCCACTTT
cdr3_aa: CASSQAQIYNSPLHF

j_call: TRBJ1-2
d_call: -
clone_size: -
v_call: TRBV20-1
cdr3_nt: TGCAGTGCTAGAGGCCGGGGGGCAGAAATCTATGGCTACACCTTC
cdr3_aa: CSARGRGAEIYGYTF

j_call: TRBJ2-5
d_call: TRBD2
clone_size: -
v_call: TRBV4-1
cdr3_nt: TGCGCCAGCAGCCAGACCGGGACTAGCGAAGGGACCCAGTACTTC
cdr3_aa: CASSQTGTSEGTQYF

j_call: TRBJ1-2
d_call: TRBD1
clone_size: -
v_call: TRBV2
cdr3_nt: TGTGCCAGCAGTCCTATGGGACAGAACTATGGCTACACCTTC
cdr3_aa: CASSPMGQNYGYTF

j_call: TRBJ1-4
d_call: -
clone_size: -
v_call: TRBV4-1
cdr3_nt: TGCGCCAGCAGCCATCCCAGCGAAAAACTGTTTTTT
cdr3_aa: CASSHPSEKLFF

j_call: TRBJ2-1
d_call: -
clone_size: -
v_call: TRBV29-1
cdr3_nt: TGCAGCGTGGAGGGGACTCTTTACAATGAGCAGTTCTTC
cdr3_aa: CSVEGTLYNEQFF

j_call: TRBJ2-5
d_call: TRBD1
clone_size: few
v_call: TRBV7-2
cdr3_nt: TGTGCCAGCAGCCAACAGACAGGGCAAGAGACCCAGTACTTC
cdr3_aa: CASSQQTGQETQYF

j_call: TRBJ2-5
d_call: -
clone_size: -
v_call: TRBV6-6
cdr3_nt: TGTGCCAGCAGTTACGGGAACCTCCAAGAGACCCAGTACTTC
cdr3_aa: CASSYGNLQETQYF

j_call: TRBJ2-5
d_call: TRBD1
clone_size: -
v_call: TRBV7-9
cdr3_nt: TGTGCCAGCAGCTTAGCGCTTAGGGGGCGGAAAGAGACCCAGTACTTC
cdr3_aa: CASSLALRGRKETQYF

j_call: TRBJ1-2
d_call: -
clone_size: few
v_call: TRBV30
cdr3_nt: TGTGCCTGGACCGGGGGGAACTATGGCTACACCTTC
cdr3_aa: CAWTGGNYGYTF

j_call: TRBJ2-1
d_call: -
clone_size: once
v_call: TRBV4-2
cdr3_nt: TGTGCCAGCAGCGCCCTTAATAGCGGCGTCAATGAGCAGTTCTTC
cdr3_aa: CASSALNSGVNEQFF

j_call: TRBJ2-5
d_call: TRBD2
clone_size: -
v_call: TRBV7-3
cdr3_nt: TGTGCCAGCAGCAAGACTAGCGGGGAGACCCAGTACTTC
cdr3_aa: CASSKTSGETQYF

j_call: TRBJ2-7
d_call: TRBD1
clone_size: -
v_call: TRBV12-3/TRBV12-4
cdr3_nt: TGTGCCAGCAGCCCAGGGGCCGCAGGGGGCTATACCGAGAATGAGCAGTACTTC
cdr3_aa: CASSPGAAGGYTENEQYF

j_call: TRBJ2-3
d_call: TRBD1
clone_size: -
v_call: TRBV20-1
cdr3_nt: TGCAGCCCTCAGAGGGACAGGGGGCCTAGTAGCACAGATACGCAGTATTTT
cdr3_aa: CSPQRDRGPSSTDTQYF

j_call: TRBJ1-6
d_call: -
clone_size: -
v_call: TRBV27
cdr3_nt: TGTGCCAGCAGCCGCAGGGAGGCAGGATCACCCCTCCACTTT
cdr3_aa: CASSRREAGSPLHF

j_call: TRBJ2-2
d_call: -
clone_size: -
v_call: TRBV4-2
cdr3_nt: TGTGCCAGCAGCCAAGAAGGCGGCGGAGGGAGTCCCGGGGAGCTGTTTTTT
cdr3_aa: CASSQEGGGGSPGELFF

j_call: TRBJ2-2
d_call: -
clone_size: -
v_call: TRBV28
cdr3_nt: TGTGCCAGCAGTTTATATCCCGCGGAGAGGACCGGGGAGCTGTTTTTT
cdr3_aa: CASSLYPAERTGELFF

j_call: TRBJ2-7
d_call: TRBD1
clone_size: -
v_call: TRBV10-2
cdr3_nt: TGCGCCAGCAGCTTAAAGGGGGGACAGGGGTACGAGCAGTACTTC
cdr3_aa: CASSLKGGQGYEQYF

j_call: TRBJ2-1
d_call: -
clone_size: few
v_call: TRBV20-1
cdr3_nt: TGCAGTGCTACTAACCCAGGGGACCTGGTGGGAAATGAGCAGTTCTTC
cdr3_aa: CSATNPGDLVGNEQFF

j_call: TRBJ2-5
d_call: -
clone_size: -
v_call: TRBV5-1
cdr3_nt: TGCGCCAGCAGCTTGGCGATGGGGGTCCAAGAGACCCAGTACTTC
cdr3_aa: CASSLAMGVQETQYF

j_call: TRBJ2-5
d_call: -
clone_size: -
v_call: TRBV12-3/TRBV12-4
cdr3_nt: TGTGCCAGCAGTAGACACCAAGAGACCCAGTACTTC
cdr3_aa: CASSRHQETQYF

j_call: TRBJ1-1
d_call: -
clone_size: -
v_call: TRBV9
cdr3_nt: TGTGCCAGCAGCGTAGAGGGACACACATACACTGAAGCTTTCTTT
cdr3_aa: CASSVEGHTYTEAFF

j_call: TRBJ2-1
d_call: -
clone_size: -
v_call: TRBV5-1
cdr3_nt: TGCGCCAGCAGCTTGATGCAGGGCACTGAGCAGTTCTTC
cdr3_aa: CASSLMQGTEQFF

j_call: TRBJ1-2
d_call: -
clone_size: -
v_call: TRBV6-5
cdr3_nt: TGTGCCAGCAGTTACGAGCAGAGATATGGCTACACCTTC
cdr3_aa: CASSYEQRYGYTF

j_call: TRBJ2-7
d_call: TRBD2
clone_size: few
v_call: TRBV10-3
cdr3_nt: TGTGCTATCAGTTGGGAGGGTTCGCCCTACGAGCAGTACTTC
cdr3_aa: CAISWEGSPYEQYF

j_call: TRBJ2-5
d_call: -
clone_size: few
v_call: TRBV5-1
cdr3_nt: TGCGCCAGCAGCCCGGACGTCCAAGAGACCCAGTACTTC
cdr3_aa: CASSPDVQETQYF

j_call: TRBJ2-7
d_call: TRBD1
clone_size: -
v_call: TRBV12-3/TRBV12-4
cdr3_nt: TGTGCCAGCAGTTTAAGCGGACAGGGTGACGAGCAGTACTTC
cdr3_aa: CASSLSGQGDEQYF

j_call: TRBJ2-1
d_call: -
clone_size: -
v_call: TRBV14
cdr3_nt: TGTGCCAGCAGCCGAGGAGGTTTTGGATACAATGAGCAGTTCTTC
cdr3_aa: CASSRGGFGYNEQFF

j_call: TRBJ2-3
d_call: -
clone_size: few
v_call: TRBV29-1
cdr3_nt: TGCAGCGTCCTTCCGGCAGGGCGGGTCACAGATACGCAGTATTTT
cdr3_aa: CSVLPAGRVTDTQYF

j_call: TRBJ2-5
d_call: -
clone_size: -
v_call: TRBV7-9
cdr3_nt: TGTGCCAGCAGCTCTTGGGCCACGGAGACCCAGTACTTC
cdr3_aa: CASSSWATETQYF

j_call: TRBJ2-1
d_call: -
clone_size: -
v_call: TRBV28
cdr3_nt: TGTGCCTGCGTAGCCCTTCGGGGTGAGCAGTTCTTC
cdr3_aa: CACVALRGEQFF

j_call: TRBJ2-1
d_call: -
clone_size: -
v_call: TRBV28
cdr3_nt: TGTGCCAGCAGTTTAGGCTCCTGGAATGAGCAGTTCTTC
cdr3_aa: CASSLGSWNEQFF

j_call: TRBJ2-3
d_call: TRBD2
clone_size: few
v_call: TRBV4-1
cdr3_nt: TGCGCCAGCAGCCAAGAGAGAGCGGGAGGGGGGCACAGATACGCGTATTTT
cdr3_aa: CASSQERAGGGHRYAYF

j_call: TRBJ2-5
d_call: -
clone_size: -
v_call: TRBV6-5
cdr3_nt: TGTGCCAGCAGCCAACTAGGAGAGAGAGAGACCCAGTACTTC
cdr3_aa: CASSQLGERETQYF

j_call: TRBJ2-3
d_call: TRBD1
clone_size: once
v_call: TRBV24-1
cdr3_nt: TGTGCCACCAGTGGACAGGGGGCAGATACGCAGTATTTT
cdr3_aa: CATSGQGADTQYF

j_call: TRBJ2-5
d_call: TRBD1
clone_size: -
v_call: TRBV29-1
cdr3_nt: TGCAGCGTTGAAGAGCGACAGGGGGCCGAGACCCAGTACTTC
cdr3_aa: CSVEERQGAETQYF

j_call: TRBJ2-2
d_call: TRBD2
clone_size: -
v_call: TRBV12-3/TRBV12-4
cdr3_nt: TGTGCCAGCGGAGAACTAGCGGGAGGCATCGGGGAGCTGTTTTTT
cdr3_aa: CASGELAGGIGELFF

j_call: TRBJ2-5
d_call: -
clone_size: many
v_call: TRBV20-1
cdr3_nt: TGCAGTGCTCCATTAGGGAGCCAAGAGACCCAGTACTTC
cdr3_aa: CSAPLGSQETQYF